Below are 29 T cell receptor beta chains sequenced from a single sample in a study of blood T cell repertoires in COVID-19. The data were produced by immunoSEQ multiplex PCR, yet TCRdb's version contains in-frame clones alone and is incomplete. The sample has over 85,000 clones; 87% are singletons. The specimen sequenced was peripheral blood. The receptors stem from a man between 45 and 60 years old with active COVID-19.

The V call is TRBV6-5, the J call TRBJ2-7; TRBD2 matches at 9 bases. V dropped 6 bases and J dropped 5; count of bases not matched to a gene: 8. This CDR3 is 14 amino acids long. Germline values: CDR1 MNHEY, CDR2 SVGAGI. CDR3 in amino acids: CASRSGTSQNEQYF. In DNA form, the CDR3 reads TGTGCCAGCAGATCCGGGACTAGCCAGAACGAGCAGTACTTC.

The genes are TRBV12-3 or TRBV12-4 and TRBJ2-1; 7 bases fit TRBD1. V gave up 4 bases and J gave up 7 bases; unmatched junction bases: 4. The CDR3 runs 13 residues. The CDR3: CASSSDRANEQFF. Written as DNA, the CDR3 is TGTGCCAGCAGTTCCGACAGGGCAAATGAGCAGTTCTTC.

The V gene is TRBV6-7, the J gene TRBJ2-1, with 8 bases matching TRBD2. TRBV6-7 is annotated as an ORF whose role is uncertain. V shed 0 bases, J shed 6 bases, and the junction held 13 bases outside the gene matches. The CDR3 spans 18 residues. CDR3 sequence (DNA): TGTGCCAGCAGTTACTCTCGGCGCGGGGGGCGCCCGATCAATGAGCAGTTCTTC. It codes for CASSYSRRGGRPINEQFF.

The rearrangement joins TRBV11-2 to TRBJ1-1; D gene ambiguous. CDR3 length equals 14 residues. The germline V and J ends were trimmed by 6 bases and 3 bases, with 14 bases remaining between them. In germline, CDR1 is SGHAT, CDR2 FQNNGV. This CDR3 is CASSFGWRDTEAFF. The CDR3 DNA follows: TGTGCCAGCAGTTTCGGGTGGAGGGACACTGAAGCTTTCTTT.

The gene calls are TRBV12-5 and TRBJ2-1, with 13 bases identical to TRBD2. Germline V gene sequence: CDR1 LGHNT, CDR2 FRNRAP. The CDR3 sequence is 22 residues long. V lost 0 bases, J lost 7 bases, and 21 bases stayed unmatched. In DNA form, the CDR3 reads TGTGCTAGTGGTTTGGTACTAAGGGATATTTTTCGACTAGCGGGGGGCCGTAATGAGCAGTTCTTC. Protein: CASGLVLRDIFRLAGGRNEQFF. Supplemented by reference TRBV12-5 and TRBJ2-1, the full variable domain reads DARVTQTPRHKVTEMGQEVTMRCQPILGHNTVFWYRQTMMQGLELLAYFRNRAPLDDSGMPKDRFSAEMPDATLATLKIQPSEPRDSAVYFCASGLVLRDIFRLAGGRNEQFFGPGTRLTVL.

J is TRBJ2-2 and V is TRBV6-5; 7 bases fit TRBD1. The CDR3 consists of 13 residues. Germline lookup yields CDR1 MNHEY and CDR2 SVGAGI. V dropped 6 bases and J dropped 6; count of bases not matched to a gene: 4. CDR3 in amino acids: CASSLQGPGELFF. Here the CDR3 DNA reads TGTGCCAGCAGCCTACAGGGGCCCGGGGAGCTGTTTTTT.

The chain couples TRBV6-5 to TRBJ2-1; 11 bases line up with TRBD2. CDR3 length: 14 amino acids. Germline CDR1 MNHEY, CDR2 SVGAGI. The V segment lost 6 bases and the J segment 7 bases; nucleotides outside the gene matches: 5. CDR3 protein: CASRRLAGMNEQFF. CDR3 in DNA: TGTGCCAGCAGGAGACTAGCGGGGATGAATGAGCAGTTCTTC.

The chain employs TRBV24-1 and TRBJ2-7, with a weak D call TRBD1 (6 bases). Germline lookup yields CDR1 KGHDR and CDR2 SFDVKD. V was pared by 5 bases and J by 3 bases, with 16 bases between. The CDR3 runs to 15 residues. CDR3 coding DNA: TGTGCCACCAGTGCTCTCTCACAGGGTAGCTACGAGCAGTACTTC. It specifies CATSALSQGSYEQYF.

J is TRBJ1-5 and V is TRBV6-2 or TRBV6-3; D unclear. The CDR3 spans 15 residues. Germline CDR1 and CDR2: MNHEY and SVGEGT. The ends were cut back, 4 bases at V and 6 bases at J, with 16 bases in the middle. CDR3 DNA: TGTGCCAGCAGTTCTTACAGTCAGGTGGGTCAGCCCCAGCATTTT. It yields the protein CASSSYSQVGQPQHF.

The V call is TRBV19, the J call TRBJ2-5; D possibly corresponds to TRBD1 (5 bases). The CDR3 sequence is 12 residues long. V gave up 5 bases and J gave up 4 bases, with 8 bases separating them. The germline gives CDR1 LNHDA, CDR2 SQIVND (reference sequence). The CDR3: CASSRRGETQYF. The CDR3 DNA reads TGTGCCAGTAGTCGAAGGGGAGAGACCCAGTACTTC.

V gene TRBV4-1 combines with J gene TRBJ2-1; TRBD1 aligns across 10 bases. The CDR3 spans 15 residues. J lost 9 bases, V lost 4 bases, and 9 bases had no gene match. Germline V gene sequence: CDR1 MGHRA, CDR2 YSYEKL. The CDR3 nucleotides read TGCGCCAGCAGCCTCCGGGACAGGGGAAGGGGTGAGCAGTTCTTC. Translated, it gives CASSLRDRGRGEQFF.

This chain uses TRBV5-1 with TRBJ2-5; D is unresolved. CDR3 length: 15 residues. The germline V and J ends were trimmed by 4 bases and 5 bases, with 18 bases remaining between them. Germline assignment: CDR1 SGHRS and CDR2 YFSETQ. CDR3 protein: CASSGAATTTETQYF. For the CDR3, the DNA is TGCGCCAGCAGCGGAGCTGCGACCACGACGGAGACCCAGTACTTC.

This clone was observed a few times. CDR3 sequence (DNA): TGCGCCAGCAGCTTTCAGGTGGGGACTAAAGAGACCCAGTACTTC. Protein: CASSFQVGTKETQYF. The rearrangement joins TRBV5-1 to TRBJ2-5, with TRBD2 matching over 7 bases. J was trimmed by 3 bases and V by 2 bases; bases with no gene match: 7. Germline assignment: CDR1 SGHRS and CDR2 YFSETQ. The CDR3 sequence is 15 residues long.

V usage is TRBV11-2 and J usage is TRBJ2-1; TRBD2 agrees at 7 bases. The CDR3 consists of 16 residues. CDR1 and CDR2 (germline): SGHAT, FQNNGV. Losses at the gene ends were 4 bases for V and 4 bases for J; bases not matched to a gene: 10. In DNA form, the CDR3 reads TGTGCCAGCAGCTCCCTGCGCGGGGGAGGTTACAATGAGCAGTTCTTC. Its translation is CASSSLRGGGYNEQFF.

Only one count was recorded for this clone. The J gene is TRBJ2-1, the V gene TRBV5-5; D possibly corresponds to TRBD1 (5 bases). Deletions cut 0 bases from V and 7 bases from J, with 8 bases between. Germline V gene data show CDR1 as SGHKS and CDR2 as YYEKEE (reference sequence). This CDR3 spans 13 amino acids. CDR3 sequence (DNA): TGTGCCAGCAGCTTGGGCAGGGAAAATGAGCAGTTCTTC. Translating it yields CASSLGRENEQFF.

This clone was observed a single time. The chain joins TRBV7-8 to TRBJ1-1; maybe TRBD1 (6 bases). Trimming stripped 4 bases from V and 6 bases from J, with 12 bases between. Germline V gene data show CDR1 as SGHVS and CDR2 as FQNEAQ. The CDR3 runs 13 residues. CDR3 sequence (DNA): TGTGCCAGCAGCTACTATGAGGGGGCTGAAGCTTTCTTT. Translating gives CASSYYEGAEAFF.

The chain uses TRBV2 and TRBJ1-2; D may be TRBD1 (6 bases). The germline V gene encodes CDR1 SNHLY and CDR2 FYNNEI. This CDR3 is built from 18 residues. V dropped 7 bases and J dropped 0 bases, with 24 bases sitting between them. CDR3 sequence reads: CASTTDPTGWGTNYGYTF. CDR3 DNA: TGTGCCAGCACCACCGACCCGACAGGATGGGGCACTAACTATGGCTACACCTTC.

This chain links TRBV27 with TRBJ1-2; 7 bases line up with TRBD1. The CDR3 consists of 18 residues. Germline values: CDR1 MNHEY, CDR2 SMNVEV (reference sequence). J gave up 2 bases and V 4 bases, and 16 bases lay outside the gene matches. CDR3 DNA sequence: TGTGCCAGCAGTTCCCCGAGTAATACGGACAGGCGAAACTATGGCTACACCTTC. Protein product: CASSSPSNTDRRNYGYTF.

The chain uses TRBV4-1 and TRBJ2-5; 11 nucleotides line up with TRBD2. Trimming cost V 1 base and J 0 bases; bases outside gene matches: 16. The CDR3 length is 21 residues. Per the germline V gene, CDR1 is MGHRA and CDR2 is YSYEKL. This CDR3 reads CASSQVPLRPVAGGNQETQYF. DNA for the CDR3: TGCGCCAGCAGCCAAGTCCCTCTTCGTCCCGTAGCGGGGGGGAACCAAGAGACCCAGTACTTC.

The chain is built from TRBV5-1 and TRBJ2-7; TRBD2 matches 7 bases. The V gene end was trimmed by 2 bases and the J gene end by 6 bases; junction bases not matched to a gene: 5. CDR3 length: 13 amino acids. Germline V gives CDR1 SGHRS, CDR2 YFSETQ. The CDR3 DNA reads TGCGCCAGCAGCTTAGCGGGGCGCAGCGAGCAGTACTTC. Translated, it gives CASSLAGRSEQYF.

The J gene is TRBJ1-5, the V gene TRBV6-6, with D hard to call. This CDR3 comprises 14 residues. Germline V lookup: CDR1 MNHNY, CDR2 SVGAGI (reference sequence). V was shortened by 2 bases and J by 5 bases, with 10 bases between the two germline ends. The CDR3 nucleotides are TGTGCCAGCAGTTACGAGCGCCCGGATCAGCCCCAGCATTTT. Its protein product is CASSYERPDQPQHF.

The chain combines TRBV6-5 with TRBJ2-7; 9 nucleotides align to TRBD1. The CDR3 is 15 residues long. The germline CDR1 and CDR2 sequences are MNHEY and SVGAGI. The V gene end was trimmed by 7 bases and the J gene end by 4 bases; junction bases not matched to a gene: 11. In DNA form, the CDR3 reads TGTGCCAGCAACGGGGACAGGGCCGTCGGTTACGAGCAGTACTTC. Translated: CASNGDRAVGYEQYF.

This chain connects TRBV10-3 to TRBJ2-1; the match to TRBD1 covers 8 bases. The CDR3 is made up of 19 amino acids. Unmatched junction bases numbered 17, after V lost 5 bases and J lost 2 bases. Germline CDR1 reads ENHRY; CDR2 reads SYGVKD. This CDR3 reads CAISSIQLRDRNPYNEQFF. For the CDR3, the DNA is TGTGCCATCAGTTCAATTCAACTCCGGGACAGGAATCCCTACAATGAGCAGTTCTTC.

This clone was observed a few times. CDR3 bases: TGTGCCAGCAGCTTAGCGCGGACCGATGGGGCCGAGCAGTACTTC. Amino acid sequence: CASSLARTDGAEQYF. The gene calls are TRBV7-9 and TRBJ2-7; possibly TRBD1 for D (5 bases). Germline V gene data show CDR1 as SEHNR and CDR2 as FQNEAQ (reference sequence). The CDR3 consists of 15 residues. V was shortened by 0 bases and J by 6 bases, with 15 bases between the two germline ends.

The CDR3 DNA reads TGTGCCAGCAGCGTAGACTCCGCAGGGGCCGGGGAGCTGTTTTTT. Translation: CASSVDSAGAGELFF. The J gene is TRBJ2-2, the V gene TRBV9, with D possibly TRBD1 on 6 matching bases. In germline, CDR1 is SGDLS, CDR2 YYNGEE. V was clipped by 0 bases and J by 6 bases, with 12 bases between them. This CDR3 region has 15 residues.

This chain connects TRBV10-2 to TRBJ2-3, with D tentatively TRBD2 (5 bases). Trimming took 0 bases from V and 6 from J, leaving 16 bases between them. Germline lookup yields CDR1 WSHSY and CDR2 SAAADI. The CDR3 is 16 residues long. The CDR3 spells CASSESRIGPGDTQYF. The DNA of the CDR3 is TGCGCCAGCAGTGAGTCCCGGATAGGGCCGGGGGATACGCAGTATTTT.

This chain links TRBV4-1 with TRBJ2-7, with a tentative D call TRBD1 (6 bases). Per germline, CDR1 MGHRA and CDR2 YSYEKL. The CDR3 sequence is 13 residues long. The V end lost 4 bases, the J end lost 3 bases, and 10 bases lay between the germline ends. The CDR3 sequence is CASSPRTDYEQYF. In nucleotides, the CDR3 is TGCGCCAGCAGCCCACGGACAGACTACGAGCAGTACTTC.

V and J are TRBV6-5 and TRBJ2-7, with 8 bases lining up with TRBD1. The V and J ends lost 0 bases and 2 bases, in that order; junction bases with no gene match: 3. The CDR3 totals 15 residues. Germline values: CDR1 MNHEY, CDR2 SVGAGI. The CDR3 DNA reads TGTGCCAGCAGTTACTCAACAGGGGGACCCTACGAGCAGTACTTC. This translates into CASSYSTGGPYEQYF.

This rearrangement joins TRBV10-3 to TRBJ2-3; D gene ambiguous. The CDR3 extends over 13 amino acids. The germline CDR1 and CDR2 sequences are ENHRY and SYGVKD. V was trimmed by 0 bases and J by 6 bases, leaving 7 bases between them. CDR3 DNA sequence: TGTGCCATCAGTGAGTCGACTCGGGATACGCAGTATTTT. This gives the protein CAISESTRDTQYF.